This T cell receptor (beta chain) derives from a study of PD-1 blockade in classical Hodgkin lymphoma. TCRdb keeps only in-frame clones here, not all; method: immunoSEQ multiplex PCR. The sample carries about 43,000 clones, over 70% recorded once. The CDR3 extends over 14 amino acids. Germline values: CDR1 SGHKS, CDR2 YYEKEE (reference sequence). V lost 0 bases and J 6 bases, leaving 12 bases between the germline ends. Brentuximab vedotin exposure varied, and every patient relapsed after autologous stem cell transplantation. The rearrangement joins TRBV5-5 to TRBJ1-1; D ambiguous. The sequence was obtained from a human donor with classical Hodgkin lymphoma. The source was peripheral blood mononuclear cells (PBMCs), collected at baseline. CDR3 DNA sequence: TGTGCCAGCAGCTTGGACGGGTACATCTCTGAAGCTTTCTTT. Amino acids: CASSLDGYISEAFF.